The 26 T cell receptor beta chains listed next were all sequenced from one sample in a study of blood T cells in healthy people across ages. A J-beta primer mix and a sample-barcoded 5' primer were used in a second PCR of about 7 to 11 cycles. TCRdb called the 5' RACE reads again in MiXCR, with one record for every CDR3 protein. The sample consists of about 580,000 distinct CDR3 sequences, more than 45% of them appearing once. Sequenced sample: blood. Receptors were obtained from a man older than 75 in good health.

This clonotype has only a few counts. The chain is built from TRBV4-3 and TRBJ1-2; the match to TRBD1 covers 10 bases. Germline CDR1 and CDR2: LGHNA and YSLEER. Losses at the gene ends were 1 base for V and 2 bases for J; bases not matched to a gene: 1. The CDR3 contains 15 residues. The CDR3 sequence is CASSQGGQGNYGYTF. The CDR3 nucleotides are TGCGCCAGCAGCCAAGGGGGACAGGGGAACTATGGCTACACCTTC.

The rearrangement joins TRBV20-1 to TRBJ2-3; 8 positions agree with TRBD2. Germline V gives CDR1 DFQATT, CDR2 SNEGSKA (reference sequence). The CDR3 loop spans 15 amino acids. V gave up 2 bases and J gave up 0 bases; unmatched junction bases: 4. CDR3: CSARSGLASTDTQYF. Written as DNA, the CDR3 is TGCAGTGCTAGATCCGGACTAGCAAGCACAGATACGCAGTATTTT.

The genes are TRBV7-2 and TRBJ2-4; D remains unclear. The J call may not be correct, given that the DNA end is closer to TRBJ2-7. CDR3 size: 16 residues. Germline-derived CDR1 and CDR2 are SGHTA and FQGNSA. CDR3 loop: CASSLGFRASSYEQYF. Written as DNA, the CDR3 is TGTGCCAGCAGCTTAGGGTTCCGGGCGAGCTCCTACGAGCAGTACTTC.

There are a few counts of this clonotype. A clone one base away is much larger, so this may be a read error. The chain recombines TRBV6-6 with TRBJ2-7, with D perhaps TRBD2 (5 bases). Per the germline V gene, CDR1 is MNHNY and CDR2 is SVGAGI (reference sequence). This CDR3 is built from 14 residues. Between the trimmed V and J ends, which lost 5 bases and 7 bases, there was a span of 18 bases. The CDR3 reads CASSKRGEYNEQYF. The DNA of the CDR3 is TGTGCCAGCAGTAAACGGGGAGAGTACAATGAGCAGTACTTC.

The rearrangement links TRBV7-2 to TRBJ2-7; D is possibly TRBD2 (5 bases). The CDR3 runs 13 residues. The germline V gene has CDR1 SGHTA and CDR2 FQGNSA. Trimming shortened V by 5 bases and J by 0 bases, and 8 bases separated the two germline ends. CDR3 sequence: CASSHRDSYEQYF. The CDR3 coding sequence is TGTGCCAGCAGCCATCGGGACTCCTACGAGCAGTACTTC.

This chain connects TRBV6-5 to TRBJ1-1, with 9 nucleotides matching TRBD1. The V and J ends lost 6 bases and 1 base, in that order; junction bases with no gene match: 6. The CDR3 loop spans 15 amino acids. Looked up from germline, CDR1 is MNHEY and CDR2 is SVGAGI. The CDR3 loop reads CASRGTGQPNTEAFF. The CDR3 nucleotides read TGTGCCAGCAGAGGGACAGGGCAACCGAACACTGAAGCTTTCTTT.

This clonotype was seen more than once but under ten times. The V call is TRBV20-1, the J call TRBJ1-2, with 7 bases that match TRBD1. The V and J ends lost 0 bases and 4 bases, in that order; junction bases with no gene match: 8. This CDR3 contains 15 residues. Looked up from germline, CDR1 is DFQATT and CDR2 is SNEGSKA (reference sequence). Here the CDR3 reads CSARDEGQTSYGYTF. The CDR3 nucleotides are TGCAGTGCTAGAGATGAGGGACAGACAAGCTATGGCTACACCTTC.

This chain links TRBV10-3 with TRBJ2-1; D could derive from TRBD1 or TRBD2 (5 bases each). V was trimmed by 6 bases and J by 5 bases, leaving 20 bases between them. CDR1 and CDR2 (germline): ENHRY, SYGVKD. This CDR3 is built from 16 residues. The DNA for the CDR3 is TGTGCCATCAGGGGGTGGCCGAGGGGCCAGGACAATGAGCAGTTCTTC. Translated: CAIRGWPRGQDNEQFF.

The rearrangement links TRBV15 to TRBJ2-7, with 7 nucleotides matching TRBD2. V shed 4 bases, J shed 2 bases, and the junction held 17 bases outside the gene matches. CDR3 length: 18 residues. Germline lookup yields CDR1 LNHNV and CDR2 YYDKDF (reference sequence). The CDR3: CATSKDPGLAANPYEQYF. The CDR3 DNA sequence: TGTGCCACCAGCAAAGATCCGGGGCTAGCGGCCAATCCCTACGAGCAGTACTTC.

The gene calls are TRBV2 and TRBJ2-1; D remains unclear. From germline, CDR1 is SNHLY and CDR2 FYNNEI. Trimming removed 10 bases from V and 4 bases from J, with 8 bases in between. This CDR3 contains 11 residues. Here the CDR3 DNA reads TGTGCCATCGACATGTACAATGAGCAGTTCTTC. Amino acid sequence: CAIDMYNEQFF.

The chain couples TRBV29-1 to TRBJ1-2; D gene unclear. The V end lost 3 bases, the J end lost 7 bases, and 12 bases lay between the germline ends. This CDR3 region has 12 residues. Germline V lookup: CDR1 SQVTM, CDR2 ANQGSEA. CDR3 sequence reads: CSVEGRLSGYTF. CDR3 bases: TGCAGCGTTGAGGGCAGGTTAAGTGGCTACACCTTC. Together with reference TRBV29-1 and TRBJ1-2, the CDR3 gives the full variable domain: SAVISQKPSRDICQRGTSLTIQCQVDSQVTMMFWYRQQPGQSLTLIATANQGSEATYESGFVIDKFPISRPNLTFSTLTVSNMSPEDSSIYLCSVEGRLSGYTFGSGTRLTVV.

This clonotype has only a few counts. This chain joins TRBV5-1 and TRBJ2-6; D is ambiguous. The CDR3 is 14 amino acids. V shed 8 bases and J shed 2 bases, with 11 bases lying between them. CDR1 is SGHRS and CDR2 is YFSETQ in the germline V gene. As DNA, the CDR3 is TGCGCCAGTTCAATGAGTACTGGGGCCAACGTCCTGACTTTC. Protein product: CASSMSTGANVLTF.

The rearrangement joins TRBV6-6 to TRBJ2-7; TRBD1 matches at 7 bases. Germline lookup yields CDR1 MNHNY and CDR2 SVGAGI (reference sequence). V was clipped by 0 bases and J by 3 bases; unmatched bases: 8. This CDR3 is built from 16 residues. The CDR3 protein is CASSYSRNRGNYEQYF. CDR3 coding DNA: TGTGCCAGCAGTTACTCGCGAAACAGGGGTAACTACGAGCAGTACTTC.

The chain couples TRBV9 to TRBJ1-2; 9 nucleotides line up with TRBD1. The V gene's germline CDR1 is SGDLS and CDR2 YYNGEE. This CDR3 contains 16 residues. V lost 3 bases, J lost 1 base, and 7 bases stayed unmatched. This CDR3 reads CASSGELDRGNYGYTF. Here the CDR3 DNA reads TGTGCCAGCAGCGGCGAATTGGACAGGGGTAACTATGGCTACACCTTC. The full variable domain, in which reference TRBV9 and TRBJ1-2 provide the parts outside the CDR3, is DSGVTQTPKHLITATGQRVTLRCSPRSGDLSVYWYQQSLDQGLQFLIQYYNGEERAKGNILERFSAQQFPDLHSELNLSSLELGDSALYFCASSGELDRGNYGYTFGSGTRLTVV.

This clonotype came up a few times. A much more abundant neighbour one base away suggests this may be a read error. V is TRBV6-6 and J is TRBJ2-7; either TRBD1 or TRBD2 may fit D (6 bases each). The CDR3 has 15 residues. Trimming took off 6 bases at V and 7 bases at J, with 22 bases between the two ends. CDR1 is MNHNY, CDR2 SVGAGI, per germline (reference sequence). The CDR3 sequence: CASSPPGAWGNEQYF. The DNA of the CDR3 is TGTGCCAGCAGCCCGCCGGGGGCTTGGGGCAATGAGCAGTACTTC.

In this sample, this clonotype turned up many times. The rearrangement joins TRBV29-1 to TRBJ2-3; 9 nucleotides line up with TRBD2. CDR1 and CDR2 from the germline V gene are SQVTM and ANQGSEA. This CDR3 spans 13 amino acids. Unmatched junction bases numbered 5, after V lost 4 bases and J lost 6 bases. CDR3: CSVASGRFDTQYF. The CDR3 region has the DNA TGCAGCGTTGCCAGCGGGAGGTTTGATACGCAGTATTTT.

V gene TRBV28 combines with J gene TRBJ2-7; D unresolved. Near its end, the DNA agrees better with TRBJ2-4, so the J call may be wrong. The CDR3 is 17 residues long. Germline assignment: CDR1 MDHEN and CDR2 SYDVKM. This chain's CDR3 is CASSFAYPATHKNIQYF. The DNA of the CDR3 is TGTGCCAGCAGTTTCGCGTATCCTGCTACCCACAAAAACATTCAGTACTTC.

J is TRBJ2-3 and V is TRBV30; 12 nucleotides line up with TRBD2. The CDR3 sequence is 15 residues long. The V gene's germline CDR1 is GTSNPN and CDR2 SVGIG (reference sequence). V trimming: 2 bases; J trimming: 3 bases; junction bases outside the gene matches: 3. The CDR3 bases are TGTGCCTGGAGTAAACTAGCGGGGGGAACAGATACGCAGTATTTT. Translated, it gives CAWSKLAGGTDTQYF.

This clonotype occurred a few times. This chain uses TRBV28 with TRBJ2-7; a possible D gene is TRBD2 (5 bases). V was trimmed by 6 bases and J by 4 bases, leaving 22 bases between them. Germline V gene lookup returns CDR1 MDHEN and CDR2 SYDVKM. This CDR3 region has 16 residues. This CDR3 is CASRPDFRFDKYEQYF. In DNA form, the CDR3 reads TGTGCCAGCAGACCGGACTTCCGGTTTGATAAGTACGAGCAGTACTTC.

The gene calls are TRBV29-1 and TRBJ2-5; 7 bases fit TRBD1. The V gene's germline CDR1 is SQVTM and CDR2 ANQGSEA. The CDR3 has 15 amino acids. The V gene end was trimmed by 6 bases and the J gene end by 1 base; junction bases not matched to a gene: 11. The CDR3 nucleotides are TGCAGCGTGGGCGGCCAGGGACAGAGCCAAGAGACCCAGTACTTC. Its translation is CSVGGQGQSQETQYF.

The rearrangement joins TRBV27 to TRBJ2-5, with 13 bases aligning to TRBD2. The CDR3 loop spans 19 amino acids. The V gene's germline CDR1 is MNHEY and CDR2 SMNVEV (reference sequence). V lost 3 bases to trimming and J lost 1 base; unmatched junction nucleotides: 11. The CDR3 here is CASSFSGGLAGRIQETQYF. The CDR3 DNA sequence: TGTGCCAGCAGTTTCAGTGGGGGACTAGCGGGAAGAATCCAAGAGACCCAGTACTTC.

This clonotype has ten or more counts. The rearrangement joins TRBV6-5 to TRBJ2-5; 8 nucleotides match TRBD1. Losses at the gene ends were 4 bases for V and 9 bases for J; bases not matched to a gene: 10. Germline CDR1 MNHEY, CDR2 SVGAGI. The CDR3 spans 14 residues. The CDR3 region is CASSSPGQAGSQYF. The CDR3 nucleotides are TGTGCCAGCAGTTCACCGGGACAGGCAGGGTCCCAGTACTTC.

The rearrangement joins TRBV6-2 or TRBV6-3 to TRBJ2-1; 7 bases are a match to TRBD2. There are 19 residues in the CDR3. Germline loops: CDR1 MNHEY, CDR2 SVGEGT. V gave up 7 bases and J gave up 5 bases; unmatched junction bases: 23. Here the CDR3 reads CASTRAGTKYRVGHNEQFF. DNA of the CDR3: TGTGCCAGCACCCGAGCCGGGACTAAGTATCGGGTAGGTCACAATGAGCAGTTCTTC.

Written as DNA, the CDR3 is TGTGCCAGCAGCCCCGGCAGGGAGGGTCAGCCCCAGCATTTT. Residues: CASSPGREGQPQHF. The chain carries TRBV7-9 and TRBJ1-5; D may be TRBD1 (5 bases). The germline gives CDR1 SEHNR, CDR2 FQNEAQ (reference sequence). CDR3 size: 14 residues. Trimming pared 5 bases from V and 6 bases from J, leaving 14 bases between.

The table lists this clonotype with a few counts. The gene calls are TRBV7-9 and TRBJ1-4; unclear D gene. From germline, CDR1 is SEHNR and CDR2 FQNEAQ (reference sequence). The CDR3 is 16 amino acids. V lost 3 bases, J lost 4 bases, and 15 bases lay in between. CDR3 region: CASSLPERGLNEKLFF. The CDR3 coding sequence is TGTGCCAGCAGCTTGCCGGAACGCGGTCTTAATGAAAAACTGTTTTTT.

This chain uses TRBV7-2 with TRBJ2-3; possibly TRBD2 for D (5 bases). The CDR3 is 16 residues long. Germline V gives CDR1 SGHTA, CDR2 FQGNSA. Trimming shortened V by 3 bases and J by 0 bases, and 13 bases separated the two germline ends. CDR3 coding DNA: TGTGCCAGCAGCTTTCGAGGGCCTTACAGCACAGATACGCAGTATTTT. Translated: CASSFRGPYSTDTQYF.